This is a list of T cell receptor beta chains from one sample in a study of cytomegalovirus exposure and HLA in healthy donors. Produced via immunoSEQ multiplex PCR; TCRdb's table is partial and in-frame only. Of about 160,000 clones listed, around nine tenths are singletons. What was sequenced was PBMCs. The receptors come from a woman under 30 in good health and CMV-seronegative. Both conserved end residues are part of each CDR3. Each record gives: J gene, V gene, clone size, D gene, CDR3 protein, CDR3 DNA. D genes are given only for firm matches. Only some rows state a clone size, as once, few, many or a class for expanded clones.

>TRBJ2-3|TRBV28|-|-
CASSPRDNTQYF
TGTGCCAGCAGCCCCAGGGATAATACGCAGTATTTT
>TRBJ2-7|TRBV18|-|TRBD2
CASSPPPREGEQYF
TGTGCCAGCTCACCACCTCCCAGGGAGGGCGAGCAGTACTTC
>TRBJ1-3|TRBV10-1|-|TRBD1
CARGRTGAFYSGNTIYF
TGCGCCCGGGGGAGGACAGGGGCTTTTTACTCTGGAAACACCATATATTTT
>TRBJ1-5|TRBV28|-|-
CASSLGSRQAQHF
TGTGCCAGCAGTTTGGGGAGTCGACAAGCCCAGCATTTT
>TRBJ2-1|TRBV28|-|-
CASSRDSGEQFF
TGTGCCAGCAGTCGGGACTCGGGAGAGCAGTTCTTC
>TRBJ1-2|TRBV30|-|-
CAWSKGAGYYGYTF
TGTGCCTGGAGTAAAGGGGCTGGGTACTATGGCTACACCTTC
>TRBJ1-1|TRBV28|few|-
CASGRGGSTEAFF
TGTGCCAGCGGGCGGGGGGGCAGCACTGAAGCTTTCTTT
>TRBJ2-5|TRBV18|-|TRBD1
CASSPDRGGETQYF
TGTGCCAGCTCACCCGACAGGGGGGGCGAGACCCAGTACTTC
>TRBJ1-5|TRBV7-2|-|-
CASNPGGSNQPQHF
TGTGCCAGCAACCCGGGGGGGAGCAATCAGCCCCAGCATTTT
>TRBJ2-1|TRBV27|-|TRBD2
CASSPSGGWYNEQFF
TGTGCCAGCAGTCCTTCGGGGGGATGGTACAATGAGCAGTTCTTC
>TRBJ1-1|TRBV30|-|-
CAWSVGGNTEAFF
TGTGCCTGGAGTGTAGGGGGGAACACTGAAGCTTTCTTT
>TRBJ2-7|TRBV11-2|once|-
CASSLPIGEQYF
TGTGCCAGCAGCTTACCGATCGGCGAGCAGTACTTC
>TRBJ2-1|TRBV6-4|-|TRBD2
CASSDKGLAGGPHEQFF
TGTGCCAGCAGTGACAAGGGGCTGGCGGGAGGGCCGCATGAGCAGTTCTTC
>TRBJ2-2|TRBV9|-|-
CASSVSPGEKTGELFF
TGTGCCAGCAGCGTAAGTCCGGGAGAAAAGACCGGGGAGCTGTTTTTT
>TRBJ2-5|TRBV5-4|-|TRBD2
CASSSSRGGETQYF
TGTGCCAGCAGCTCCTCCCGGGGGGGGGAGACCCAGTACTTC
>TRBJ1-2|TRBV2|-|TRBD1
CASRQGADGYTF
TGTGCCAGCCGACAGGGAGCGGATGGCTACACCTTC
>TRBJ2-7|TRBV7-9|few|-
CASSGTGYEQYF
TGTGCCAGCAGCGGGACTGGGTACGAGCAGTACTTC
>TRBJ2-1|TRBV19|-|TRBD2
CASSIGLAERNEQFF
TGTGCCAGTAGTATAGGTCTAGCGGAGAGGAATGAGCAGTTCTTC